A selection of T cell receptor beta chains follows, all from one sample in a study of T cell responses to AZD1222 COVID-19 vaccine. The repertoire was sequenced with immunoSEQ multiplex PCR; TCRdb's copy has only in-frame clones and lacks some. Of 85,000 to 130,000 clones in the sample, roughly nine tenths were seen once. The sample was peripheral blood, taken 28 days after the second dose of the MenACWY control vaccine. The receptors derive from an adult who received the MenACWY meningococcal vaccine as a control. Each CDR3 is given with its conserved first and last residue. The order of the fields is J gene, clone size, D gene, V gene, CDR3 protein, CDR3 DNA. The D gene is left open where the match is weak. Clone sizes are given selectively: once, few, many, or a class where the clone is expanded.

j_gene: TRBJ1-2
abundance: .
d_gene: .
v_gene: TRBV18
CDR3aa: CASSTQWEEGYTF
CDR3nt: TGTGCCAGCTCAACGCAGTGGGAAGAGGGCTACACCTTC

j_gene: TRBJ2-3
abundance: .
d_gene: TRBD2
v_gene: TRBV3-1/TRBV3-2
CDR3aa: CASSQLSSSGGKDTQYF
CDR3nt: TGTGCCAGCAGCCAACTGTCCTCCAGCGGGGGAAAAGATACGCAGTATTTT

j_gene: TRBJ2-3
abundance: once
d_gene: TRBD2
v_gene: TRBV7-9
CDR3aa: CASATGTSVTDTQYF
CDR3nt: TGTGCCAGCGCGACCGGGACTAGCGTCACAGATACGCAGTATTTT

j_gene: TRBJ1-2
abundance: once
d_gene: .
v_gene: TRBV21-1
CDR3aa: CASSAPITYGYTF
CDR3nt: TGTGCCAGCAGCGCACCCATTACCTATGGCTACACCTTC

j_gene: TRBJ2-6
abundance: .
d_gene: .
v_gene: TRBV30
CDR3aa: CAWSGGVISGANVLTF
CDR3nt: TGTGCCTGGAGCGGGGGAGTTATCTCTGGGGCCAACGTCCTGACTTTC

j_gene: TRBJ1-1
abundance: .
d_gene: .
v_gene: TRBV4-3
CDR3aa: CASSQRKDTEAFF
CDR3nt: TGCGCCAGCAGCCAAAGAAAGGACACTGAAGCTTTCTTT

j_gene: TRBJ1-3
abundance: .
d_gene: TRBD1
v_gene: TRBV6-5
CDR3aa: CASSYKGTGSGNTIYF
CDR3nt: TGTGCCAGCAGTTACAAGGGGACAGGGTCCGGAAACACCATATATTTT

j_gene: TRBJ1-1
abundance: .
d_gene: .
v_gene: TRBV10-2
CDR3aa: CASSEAGFWGPQTEAFF
CDR3nt: TGCGCCAGCAGTGAGGCAGGCTTCTGGGGTCCCCAAACTGAAGCTTTCTTT

j_gene: TRBJ1-2
abundance: .
d_gene: TRBD1
v_gene: TRBV7-9
CDR3aa: CASSLVTGTDYGYTF
CDR3nt: TGTGCCAGCAGCTTAGTAACCGGGACAGATTATGGCTACACCTTC

j_gene: TRBJ1-2
abundance: .
d_gene: .
v_gene: TRBV15
CDR3aa: CATSRDSVYGYTF
CDR3nt: TGTGCCACCAGCAGAGATTCAGTCTATGGCTACACCTTC

j_gene: TRBJ2-2
abundance: .
d_gene: .
v_gene: TRBV6-5
CDR3aa: CASRRIANTGELFF
CDR3nt: TGTGCCAGCAGACGGATTGCGAACACCGGGGAGCTGTTTTTT

j_gene: TRBJ2-3
abundance: .
d_gene: .
v_gene: TRBV4-2
CDR3aa: CASSLTGDTQYF
CDR3nt: TGTGCCAGCAGCCTAACAGGGGATACGCAGTATTTT

j_gene: TRBJ1-1
abundance: .
d_gene: .
v_gene: TRBV7-8
CDR3aa: CASSWGDPEAFF
CDR3nt: TGTGCCAGCAGCTGGGGGGATCCTGAAGCTTTCTTT

j_gene: TRBJ1-5
abundance: .
d_gene: TRBD1
v_gene: TRBV18
CDR3aa: CASSPVTGGAQPQHF
CDR3nt: TGTGCCAGCTCACCAGTCACAGGGGGCGCTCAGCCCCAGCATTTT

j_gene: TRBJ1-5
abundance: .
d_gene: TRBD1
v_gene: TRBV2
CDR3aa: CASRQGTVSNQPQHF
CDR3nt: TGTGCCAGCAGGCAAGGGACAGTTAGCAATCAGCCCCAGCATTTT

j_gene: TRBJ2-1
abundance: few
d_gene: .
v_gene: TRBV24-1
CDR3aa: CATSDLGDGAYNEQFF
CDR3nt: TGTGCCACCAGTGATTTGGGGGACGGAGCCTACAATGAGCAGTTCTTC

j_gene: TRBJ2-5
abundance: .
d_gene: TRBD2
v_gene: TRBV11-2
CDR3aa: CASSLVLAGGPPAQYF
CDR3nt: TGTGCCAGCAGCTTAGTACTAGCGGGGGGCCCCCCGGCCCAGTACTTC

j_gene: TRBJ1-1
abundance: .
d_gene: TRBD1
v_gene: TRBV10-3
CDR3aa: CAISEDRGNTEAFF
CDR3nt: TGTGCCATCAGTGAAGACAGGGGGAACACTGAAGCTTTCTTT

j_gene: TRBJ2-5
abundance: .
d_gene: .
v_gene: TRBV6-1
CDR3aa: CASSEATRGAGETQYF
CDR3nt: TGTGCCAGCAGTGAAGCAACTAGGGGGGCGGGGGAGACCCAGTACTTC

j_gene: TRBJ2-2
abundance: .
d_gene: .
v_gene: TRBV20-1
CDR3aa: CSARRGGELFF
CDR3nt: TGCAGTGCTCGAAGGGGCGGGGAGCTGTTTTTT

j_gene: TRBJ1-5
abundance: .
d_gene: .
v_gene: TRBV28
CDR3aa: CASSLGGSNQPQHF
CDR3nt: TGTGCCAGCAGTTTAGGGGGGAGCAATCAGCCCCAGCATTTT

j_gene: TRBJ2-7
abundance: .
d_gene: TRBD1
v_gene: TRBV6-1
CDR3aa: CASSEPGGSNYEQYF
CDR3nt: TGTGCCAGCAGTGAGCCAGGGGGCTCTAACTACGAGCAGTACTTC

j_gene: TRBJ1-5
abundance: .
d_gene: .
v_gene: TRBV7-2
CDR3aa: CASSLLGIGNQPQHF
CDR3nt: TGTGCCAGCAGCTTACTGGGGATCGGCAATCAGCCCCAGCATTTT